The rows below give T cell receptor beta chains drawn from one sample of a study of blood T cell repertoires in COVID-19. Libraries were prepared by immunoSEQ multiplex PCR; TCRdb keeps only in-frame clonotypes and omits some of them. This table has approximately 230,000 clones, roughly 85% appearing once. Sequencing input: peripheral blood. These receptors originate from a man aged 18-30 years with active or convalescent COVID-19. Both conserved end residues are trimmed from each CDR3. D genes are given only for firm matches.

D gene	V gene	J gene	CDR3 protein
.	TRBV7-2	TRBJ1-1	ASSPRQVGTEAF
.	TRBV5-1	TRBJ1-4	ASSLSGATNEKLF
TRBD1	TRBV19	TRBJ2-1	ATRDRPYNEQF
TRBD2	TRBV7-6	TRBJ2-7	ASSSLTAGAGEQY
.	TRBV27	TRBJ1-2	ASSFSTVVGHLYGYT
TRBD2	TRBV19	TRBJ2-1	ASSGGLYNEQF
.	TRBV7-8	TRBJ2-5	ASSLAHGFQETQY
TRBD1	TRBV6-1	TRBJ1-2	ASSEAGQGATGYT
.	TRBV5-1	TRBJ2-2	ASSQTVTSNTGELF
.	TRBV19	TRBJ2-3	ASSINGGGTTDTQY
.	TRBV18	TRBJ2-3	ASSPRSRASTDTQY
TRBD1	TRBV5-4	TRBJ1-2	ASSAPQGAGYGYT